The T cell receptor beta chain under discussion was sequenced for a study of beta chain features in type 1 diabetes. The CDR3 covers 16 residues. Looked up from germline, CDR1 is ENHRY and CDR2 is SYGVKD. J was trimmed by 3 bases and V by 2 bases; bases with no gene match: 5. Regarding this clone: Its antigen is not identified.

Isolated RNA was reverse transcribed in full, so expressed TCRB transcripts were sequenced. Sequenced by immunoSEQ multiplex PCR; TCRdb stores in-frame clones only, minus some. The sample carries about 360,000 clones, around 12% recorded once. Every donor provided one heparinised blood draw, which averaged roughly 120 mL. Points from the study as a whole: Patients' naive, central memory and regulatory TCRB repertoires appeared more alike than those of healthy donors.

The source material was naive CD4+ T cells from blood. This receptor was obtained from a man younger than 30 in good health. The rearrangement links TRBV10-3 to TRBJ1-5; the match to TRBD1 covers 9 bases. CDR3 loop: CAISELGQGPNQPQHF. DNA for the CDR3: TGTGCCATCAGTGAGCTGGGACAGGGCCCCAATCAGCCCCAGCATTTT.